Only one count was recorded for the clone carrying this T cell receptor beta chain. Its antigen is still unknown. Germline is not matched at one junction end, which may reflect a read error. Time point in this sample: newly diagnosed GD, antithyroid drugs for less than 3 months. From PBMCs, RNA was extracted and then used to make the TCR library. The data stem from a study of regulatory T cells in long-lasting Graves disease. Construction of the TCR beta libraries employed iRepertoire HTBI primers in conjunction with Arm-PCR of CDR3 regions. TCRdb re-called the multiplex PCR reads through MiXCR, storing one row per CDR3 protein. The sample carries around 500,000 distinct CDR3 sequences, roughly 13% recorded once. The CDR3 totals 19 residues. The germline V gene encodes CDR1 SSHAT and CDR2 FNYEAQ (reference sequence). Study-level points and caveats: Authors noted too few samples as a limitation.

These same data were also listed under a study on T cells in Graves' hyperthyroidism and ophthalmopathy.

The TCR sequence derives from a man aged 25 to 40 with Graves disease. Here the sequenced sample was peripheral blood mononuclear cells (PBMCs), taken at new diagnosis, from a patient treated with antithyroid drugs. This chain connects TRBV7-7 to TRBJ2-1; TRBD2 aligns across 11 bases. The CDR3: CASSLGHTSGRTPYNEQFF. The DNA of the CDR3 is TGTGCTAGCAGCTTAGGGCACACTAGCGGGAGAACCCCCTACAATGAGCAGTTCTTC. The full variable domain, with the rest looked up from reference TRBV7-7 and TRBJ2-1, is GAGVSQSPRYKVTKRGQDVTLRCDPISSHATLYWYQQALGQGPEFLTYFNYEAQPDKSGLPSDRFSAERPEGSISTLTIQRTEQRDSAMYRCASSLGHTSGRTPYNEQFFGPGTRLTVL.